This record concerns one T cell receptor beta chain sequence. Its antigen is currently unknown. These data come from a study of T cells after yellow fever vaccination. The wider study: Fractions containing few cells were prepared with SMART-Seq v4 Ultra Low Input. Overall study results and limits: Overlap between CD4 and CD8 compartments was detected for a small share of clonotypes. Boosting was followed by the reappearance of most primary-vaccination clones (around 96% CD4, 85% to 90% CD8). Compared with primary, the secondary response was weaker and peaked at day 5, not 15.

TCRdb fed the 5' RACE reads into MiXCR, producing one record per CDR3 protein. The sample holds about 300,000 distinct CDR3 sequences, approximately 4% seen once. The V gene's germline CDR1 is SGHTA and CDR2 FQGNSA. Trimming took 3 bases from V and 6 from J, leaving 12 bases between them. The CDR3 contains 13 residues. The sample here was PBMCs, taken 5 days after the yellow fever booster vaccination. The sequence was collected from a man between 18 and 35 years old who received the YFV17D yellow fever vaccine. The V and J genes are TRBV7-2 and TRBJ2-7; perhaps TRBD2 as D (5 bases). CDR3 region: CASSFGGWSEQYF. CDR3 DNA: TGTGCCAGCAGCTTCGGCGGGTGGTCCGAGCAGTACTTC.